This is a list of T cell receptor beta chains from one sample in a study of blood T cell repertoires in COVID-19. Method: immunoSEQ multiplex PCR; TCRdb's copy keeps in-frame clones and lacks some. The table has some 45,000 clones, 88% seen once. Sequencing input: peripheral blood. These receptors were obtained from a human donor in a cohort sampled during active COVID-19. The CDR3 runs from the conserved cysteine through the conserved F or W. A D gene is named only where the DNA matches it firmly. A clone size is listed for some rows: how often the clone was seen (once, few, many), or a class if it is expanded.

D gene,clone size,J gene,V gene,CDR3 protein,CDR3 DNA
TRBD2,once,TRBJ2-7,TRBV6-5,CASSRTSGAYEQYF,TGTGCCAGCAGTAGGACTAGCGGAGCCTACGAGCAGTACTTC
NA,NA,TRBJ1-4,TRBV3-1/TRBV3-2,CASRHSGENEKLFF,TGTGCCAGCAGACACAGCGGGGAAAATGAAAAACTGTTTTTT
NA,NA,TRBJ2-5,TRBV25-1,CATIPRAGRKETQYF,TGTGCCACCATCCCCCGCGCGGGACGTAAAGAGACCCAGTACTTC
TRBD1,NA,TRBJ2-7,TRBV6-5,CASSYGTGDYEQYF,TGTGCCAGCAGTTACGGGACAGGGGACTACGAGCAGTACTTC
NA,once,TRBJ2-1,TRBV4-3,CASSQDAQGGYNEQFF,TGCGCCAGCAGCCAAGATGCGCAGGGGGGCTACAATGAGCAGTTCTTC
TRBD1,NA,TRBJ2-5,TRBV6-5,CASSRQGWETQYF,TGTGCCAGCAGCAGACAGGGGTGGGAGACCCAGTACTTC
NA,once,TRBJ2-3,TRBV5-1,CASSLGDGDTQYF,TGCGCCAGCAGCTTGGGAGACGGGGATACGCAGTATTTT
TRBD1,once,TRBJ1-5,TRBV10-2,CASSATGKNQPQHF,TGCGCCAGCAGTGCGACAGGGAAGAATCAGCCCCAGCATTTT
TRBD1,NA,TRBJ1-1,TRBV29-1,CSAGQGGTEAFF,TGCAGCGCCGGACAGGGGGGGACTGAAGCTTTCTTT
NA,NA,TRBJ1-4,TRBV5-5,CASSAGGGYEKLFF,TGTGCCAGCAGCGCCGGAGGAGGTTATGAAAAACTGTTTTTT
TRBD2,NA,TRBJ2-4,TRBV7-2,CASSLPRTSGYIQYF,TGTGCCAGCAGCTTACCTCGGACTAGCGGTTACATTCAGTACTTC
NA,NA,TRBJ1-5,TRBV19,CASKPRGNQPQHF,TGTGCCAGTAAGCCCCGAGGAAATCAGCCCCAGCATTTT
TRBD1,NA,TRBJ2-1,TRBV6-5,CASTWTGAEQFF,TGTGCCAGCACGTGGACAGGGGCAGAGCAGTTCTTC
NA,NA,TRBJ1-6,TRBV5-4,CASSLDQGNNSPLHF,TGTGCCAGCAGCTTGGATCAGGGGAATAATTCACCCCTCCACTTT
TRBD1,NA,TRBJ2-5,TRBV4-1,CASSRIWTGTQETQYF,TGCGCCAGCAGCCGTATCTGGACAGGGACCCAAGAGACCCAGTACTTC
NA,NA,TRBJ2-7,TRBV6-6,CASSPGGSYEQYF,TGTGCCAGCAGCCCCGGTGGCTCCTACGAGCAGTACTTC
TRBD2,NA,TRBJ2-2,TRBV4-3,CASSQVPLAGAFTGELFF,TGCGCCAGCAGCCAAGTCCCACTAGCGGGGGCGTTCACCGGGGAGCTGTTTTTT
NA,NA,TRBJ2-5,TRBV7-8,CASSLDGGVEETQYF,TGTGCCAGCAGCTTAGACGGCGGGGTGGAAGAGACCCAGTACTTC
TRBD1,NA,TRBJ1-2,TRBV6-6,CASSLSGQGAPGYTF,TGTGCCAGCAGTCTTTCCGGACAGGGGGCGCCCGGCTACACCTTC
NA,NA,TRBJ2-5,TRBV25-1,CASSDHGESQETQYF,TGTGCCAGCAGTGACCACGGGGAAAGTCAAGAGACCCAGTACTTC
NA,NA,TRBJ1-1,TRBV6-2/TRBV6-3,CASSYSYGRREAFF,TGTGCCAGCAGTTACTCGTATGGGAGACGCGAAGCTTTCTTT
NA,NA,TRBJ2-2,TRBV6-5,CASSYAGPNTGELFF,TGTGCCAGCAGTTACGCAGGGCCGAACACCGGGGAGCTGTTTTTT
NA,NA,TRBJ2-6,TRBV15,CATAEGASSGANVLTF,TGTGCCACCGCGGAGGGGGCGAGCTCTGGGGCCAACGTCCTGACTTTC
NA,NA,TRBJ2-7,TRBV19,CASSTQDSNEHEQYF,TGTGCCAGTAGTACCCAGGACAGTAACGAGCACGAGCAGTACTTC
NA,NA,TRBJ2-5,TRBV29-1,CSGRHSWETQYF,TGCAGCGGCCGACACTCTTGGGAGACCCAGTACTTC
TRBD1,NA,TRBJ1-2,TRBV6-5,CASSWTGDVPNYGYTF,TGTGCCAGCAGTTGGACAGGGGACGTCCCTAACTATGGCTACACCTTC
TRBD1,NA,TRBJ1-1,TRBV3-1/TRBV3-2,CASRDLQGAGTEAFF,TGTGCCAGCAGAGATTTACAGGGGGCTGGAACTGAAGCTTTCTTT
NA,NA,TRBJ1-6,TRBV30,CAWSVPPGNNSPLHF,TGTGCCTGGAGTGTACCACCAGGGAATAATTCACCCCTCCACTTT
NA,NA,TRBJ1-5,TRBV6-2/TRBV6-3,CASSYEGVNKAQHF,TGTGCCAGCAGTTACGAGGGGGTCAATAAGGCCCAGCATTTT
TRBD2,once,TRBJ2-5,TRBV5-4,CASSLAGGQETQYF,TGTGCCAGCAGCTTGGCGGGGGGGCAAGAGACCCAGTACTTC
TRBD1,NA,TRBJ1-6,TRBV6-5,CASSWDRVNSPLHF,TGTGCCAGCAGTTGGGACAGGGTTAATTCACCCCTCCACTTT
TRBD1,NA,TRBJ1-2,TRBV29-1,CSGTGQAGYTF,TGCAGCGGGACAGGGCAAGCTGGCTACACCTTC
NA,NA,TRBJ2-1,TRBV5-1,CASSLGWGDTREQFF,TGCGCCAGCAGCTTGGGTTGGGGAGATACAAGGGAGCAGTTCTTC
NA,NA,TRBJ2-6,TRBV7-3,CASSSQGTSGANVLTF,TGTGCCAGCAGCTCACAGGGAACCTCTGGGGCCAACGTCCTGACTTTC
NA,NA,TRBJ1-4,TRBV11-2,CASSLAVGGINEKLFF,TGTGCCAGCAGCTTAGCAGTGGGGGGGATTAATGAAAAACTGTTTTTT
NA,NA,TRBJ1-4,TRBV7-2,CASSLERRATNEKLFF,TGTGCCAGCAGCTTAGAGAGAAGAGCAACTAATGAAAAACTGTTTTTT
TRBD1,NA,TRBJ1-1,TRBV7-8,CASSPQGAANLWAFF,TGTGCCAGCAGCCCTCAGGGGGCGGCCAACCTGTGGGCTTTCTTT
TRBD2,NA,TRBJ2-5,TRBV23-1,CASSQSVSGGKTQYF,TGCGCCAGCAGTCAATCCGTCTCGGGGGGGAAAACCCAGTACTTC
TRBD2,NA,TRBJ2-5,TRBV3-1/TRBV3-2,CASRPSGGPPETQYF,TGTGCCAGCAGACCTAGCGGGGGGCCCCCGGAGACCCAGTACTTC
NA,NA,TRBJ2-2,TRBV7-3,CASSSQGFGTGELFF,TGTGCCAGCAGCTCGCAGGGGTTCGGCACCGGGGAGCTGTTTTTT
NA,few,TRBJ1-2,TRBV4-1,CASSAQQGGGYTF,TGCGCCAGCAGCGCACAACAGGGTGGAGGCTACACCTTC
NA,NA,TRBJ1-2,TRBV29-1,CSGEGGYGYTF,TGCAGCGGGGAGGGCGGCTATGGCTACACCTTC
NA,once,TRBJ2-7,TRBV29-1,CSVESGQGGEQYF,TGCAGCGTTGAAAGTGGTCAGGGAGGCGAGCAGTACTTC
TRBD1,NA,TRBJ2-2,TRBV10-3,CAIRADRVNTGELFF,TGTGCCATCAGGGCCGACAGGGTGAACACCGGGGAGCTGTTTTTT
TRBD1,NA,TRBJ1-6,TRBV6-5,CASTQQGSNSPLHF,TGTGCCAGCACCCAACAGGGGTCCAATTCACCCCTCCACTTT
TRBD1,NA,TRBJ2-7,TRBV7-2,CASSSRGQPVYEQYF,TGTGCCAGCAGCTCTAGGGGACAGCCGGTCTACGAGCAGTACTTC
NA,NA,TRBJ1-5,TRBV6-5,CASWGPDSNQPQHF,TGTGCCAGCTGGGGGCCAGATAGCAATCAGCCCCAGCATTTT
NA,NA,TRBJ1-1,TRBV20-1,CSASGLWTDTEAFF,TGCAGTGCTAGTGGTCTTTGGACAGACACTGAAGCTTTCTTT
TRBD1,NA,TRBJ2-7,TRBV30,CAWSDTGTGEYF,TGTGCCTGGAGTGATACCGGGACAGGGGAGTACTTC
TRBD1,NA,TRBJ1-2,TRBV27,CASSSSGTGAPVGGYTF,TGTGCCAGCAGTTCCTCCGGGACAGGGGCCCCGGTGGGTGGCTACACCTTC
TRBD2,NA,TRBJ2-5,TRBV9,CASSVGRTSGGAGETQYF,TGTGCCAGCAGCGTGGGAAGGACTAGCGGGGGGGCCGGGGAGACCCAGTACTTC
NA,NA,TRBJ2-3,TRBV11-3,CASSLRRTGEDTQYF,TGTGCCAGCAGCTTACGCCGGACTGGGGAAGATACGCAGTATTTT
NA,NA,TRBJ1-4,TRBV19,CASRGQGNEKLFF,TGTGCCAGTAGGGGTCAGGGGAATGAAAAACTGTTTTTT
NA,NA,TRBJ1-2,TRBV20-1,CSASGGAGECF,TGCAGTGCTAGTGGTGGTGCCGGTGAGTGCTTC